A selection of T cell receptor beta chains follows, all from one sample in a study of beta chain features in type 1 diabetes. Profiling relied on immunoSEQ multiplex PCR, and the TCRdb table lists in-frame clones only, not all of them. The sample contains approximately 52,000 clones, about 60% of which appear only once. The sample consisted of stem cell memory CD4+ T cells from blood. These receptors were obtained from a young woman with type 1 diabetes. Each CDR3 is given with its conserved first and last residue. D genes are given only for firm matches. Size is omitted from some rows. Given values are once, few, many or a class for expanded clones.

few	TRBV18	TRBJ2-7	-	TGTGCCAGCTCACGGCTCAGGGGGGTCCCCGAGCAGTACTTC	CASSRLRGVPEQYF
-	TRBV11-2	TRBJ1-2	-	TGTGCCAGCAGCTCGGACATAAGTTCTTACTATGGCTACACCTTC	CASSSDISSYYGYTF
-	TRBV5-4	TRBJ2-7	TRBD2	TGTGCCAGCAGCAGTTTAGCGGGAGCAGGGTACGAGCAGTACTTC	CASSSLAGAGYEQYF
once	TRBV9	TRBJ2-7	TRBD2	TGTGCCAGCAGCGTAGACCCTAGCGGGGGGACCTACGAGCAGTACTTC	CASSVDPSGGTYEQYF
-	TRBV21-1	TRBJ1-1	-	TGTGCCAGCAGCACGAAGAGGGACAGGGGTAGGGCTGAAGCTTTCTTT	CASSTKRDRGRAEAFF
few	TRBV29-1	TRBJ2-1	TRBD1	TGCAGCGTTGAACCGCCTAACAGGGGGATCTCCTACAATGAGCAGTTCTTC	CSVEPPNRGISYNEQFF
few	TRBV5-4	TRBJ2-4	TRBD1	TGTGCCAGCAGCTTACAATTACCGGGACAGGGTGCAGCCAAAAACATTCAGTACTTC	CASSLQLPGQGAAKNIQYF
-	TRBV11-1	TRBJ1-2	TRBD1	TGTGCCAGCAGCTTAGACAGGGGAATGAAAGGCTACACCTTC	CASSLDRGMKGYTF
few	TRBV7-3	TRBJ2-2	-	TGTGCCAGCAGCCGTGAGCGTACGAACACCGGGGAGCTGTTTTTT	CASSRERTNTGELFF
-	TRBV11-3	TRBJ2-2	TRBD2	TGTGCCAGCAGCTTAGTACTAGCGGATAACACCGGGGAGCTGTTTTTT	CASSLVLADNTGELFF
once	TRBV7-3	TRBJ1-2	TRBD1	TGTGCCAGCAGCCCGACAGGGGAAGGAGGCTACACCTTC	CASSPTGEGGYTF
-	TRBV2	TRBJ2-4	TRBD2	TGTGCCAGCAGTGCCCGGCGGGAGGGCGGTGAAAACATTCAGTACTTC	CASSARREGGENIQYF
few	TRBV19	TRBJ2-7	-	TGTGCCAGTAGTATACAGGGCGGCTACGAGCAGTACTTC	CASSIQGGYEQYF
-	TRBV16	TRBJ1-5	-	TGTGCCAGCAGCCAATCGAGTACTAGCAATCAGCCCCAGCATTTT	CASSQSSTSNQPQHF
few	TRBV6-1	TRBJ2-1	TRBD2	TGTGCCACGTCTCTAGCGGAATACAATGAGCAGTTCTTC	CATSLAEYNEQFF
once	TRBV27	TRBJ2-2	TRBD1	TGTGCCAGCAGTTTATTAGGGGGCCAAGGAACCGGGGAGCTGTTTTTT	CASSLLGGQGTGELFF
-	TRBV28	TRBJ1-1	-	TGTGCCAGCAGCCCCGACACGGCCAGGGGAGCTTTCTTT	CASSPDTARGAFF
-	TRBV29-1	TRBJ2-5	TRBD2	TGCAGCGTGCGAACTAGCGGGAGATTGGAGACCCAGTACTTC	CSVRTSGRLETQYF
-	TRBV29-1	TRBJ1-1	-	TGCAGCGTTGTTCGGGGTGGGGCTGAAGCTTTCTTT	CSVVRGGAEAFF
-	TRBV19	TRBJ2-7	TRBD2	TGTGCCAGCCGGACTAGCGGTGGGCACGAGCAGTACTTC	CASRTSGGHEQYF
-	TRBV7-8	TRBJ2-7	TRBD2	TGTGCCAGCAGCTGGAATAGCGGGAGCGAACCCTACGAGCAGTACTTC	CASSWNSGSEPYEQYF
-	TRBV29-1	TRBJ1-2	-	TGCAGCGCATCAATACAGGATGACTATGGCTACACCTTC	CSASIQDDYGYTF
once	TRBV19	TRBJ2-7	TRBD2	TGTGCCAGTAGTCCGGGACTAGCGGCTTCATGGGAGCAGTACTTC	CASSPGLAASWEQYF
-	TRBV7-2	TRBJ1-2	TRBD1	TGTGCCAGCAGCTCGGGACAGTTCTATGGCTACACCTTC	CASSSGQFYGYTF
-	TRBV7-3	TRBJ1-2	-	TGTGCCAGCAGCCCCCGACTGGACTATGGCTACACCTTC	CASSPRLDYGYTF
-	TRBV6-1	TRBJ2-2	TRBD1	TGTGCCAGCAGCGGACAGGGGAACACCGGGGAGCTGTTTTTT	CASSGQGNTGELFF
-	TRBV5-1	TRBJ2-1	TRBD2	TGCGCCAGCAGCTTGCTAGCGGGAGGTCTTAATGAGCAGTTCTTC	CASSLLAGGLNEQFF
-	TRBV19	TRBJ1-4	-	TGTGCCAGTAGGCTTAGAACAGGCGAAGATGAAAAACTGTTTTTT	CASRLRTGEDEKLFF
-	TRBV7-3	TRBJ1-1	-	TGTGCCAGCAGCTTAAGTGGACAGTACACTGAAGCTTTCTTT	CASSLSGQYTEAFF
-	TRBV5-1	TRBJ2-1	TRBD2	TGCGCCAGCAGCGGGGGGACTAGCGGATACAATGAGCAGTTCTTC	CASSGGTSGYNEQFF
-	TRBV9	TRBJ2-1	-	TGTGCCAGCAGCTCCGAGGGACTCCCTCTCAATGAGCAGTTCTTC	CASSSEGLPLNEQFF
-	TRBV16	TRBJ1-1	-	TGTGCCAGCAGCGAAAGACAGGAGAACACTGAAGCTTTCTTT	CASSERQENTEAFF
once	TRBV29-1	TRBJ1-4	TRBD1	TGCAGCGCAAAAACAGGGGGCAGGGAAAAACTGTTTTTT	CSAKTGGREKLFF
-	TRBV29-1	TRBJ2-7	TRBD1	TGCAGCGTGCGACAGGGGGCGTATGAGCAGTACTTC	CSVRQGAYEQYF
-	TRBV7-9	TRBJ2-1	TRBD2	TGTGCCAGCAGCTCCTTTAGCGGGAGAACGTATGAGCAGTTCTTC	CASSSFSGRTYEQFF
-	TRBV5-1	TRBJ1-2	TRBD1	TGCGCCAGCAGCGAGACAGGGAATTATGGCTACACCTTC	CASSETGNYGYTF